This T cell receptor beta chain came from a study of technical replicates of blood from a few donors. The method was immunoSEQ multiplex PCR; TCRdb's version includes in-frame clones alone and lacks a portion of them. The table lists about 70,000 clones, approximately 97% of them singletons. Germline CDR1 is MRHNA and CDR2 is SNTAGT. CDR3 length: 16 amino acids. V shed 7 bases and J 4 bases; nucleotides not matched to a gene: 11. The sample comprised T cells isolated from PBMCs. The chain links TRBV6-4 to TRBJ2-1; TRBD2 aligns across 9 bases. The source is a human donor in good health. The CDR3 loop reads CASTEIAGASYNEQFF. In DNA, the CDR3 is TGTGCCAGCACTGAGATAGCGGGAGCGTCTTACAATGAGCAGTTCTTC.